This entry lists 27 T cell receptor beta chains sequenced from one sample in a study of T cell responses to AZD1222 COVID-19 vaccine. Sequencing was performed with immunoSEQ multiplex PCR; in TCRdb, only in-frame clones are kept and a portion is missing. Among 130,000 or so clones listed, around 90% were seen once. Sequencing was performed on peripheral blood, taken on day 0 of AZD1222 vaccination. The receptor set was obtained from an adult in good health.

This clone has just one count. The junction departs from the called germline gene at one end, perhaps through a read error. The chain is built from TRBV29-1 and TRBJ1-3; tentatively, D is TRBD1 (5 bases). CDR1 is SQVTM, CDR2 ANQGSEA, per germline. The CDR3 has 16 amino acids. CDR3 sequence reads: CSAEGDPSSSGNTIYF. CDR3 DNA sequence: TGCAGCGCTGAAGGGGACCCTTCTTCCTCTGGAAACACCATATATTTT.

The J gene is TRBJ1-2, the V gene TRBV6-5, with a tentative D call TRBD1 (5 bases). Germline CDR1 reads MNHEY; CDR2 reads SVGAGI. V was pared by 6 bases and J by 4 bases, with 12 bases between. This CDR3 region has 13 residues. The CDR3 loop reads CASSLGTGYGYTF. As DNA, the CDR3 is TGTGCCAGCAGCCTAGGGACGGGCTATGGCTACACCTTC.

This clone was counted a few times. CDR3 residues: CASTRDTEAFF. The CDR3 DNA follows: TGCGCCAGCACCCGTGACACTGAAGCTTTCTTT. The chain joins TRBV4-1 to TRBJ1-1; the D is unclear. Germline V gene data show CDR1 as MGHRA and CDR2 as YSYEKL. The CDR3 runs 11 residues. V was trimmed by 7 bases and J by 3 bases, leaving 6 bases between them.

This chain links TRBV5-1 with TRBJ1-6; TRBD1 agrees at 7 bases. Germline CDR1 is SGHRS and CDR2 is YFSETQ. The CDR3 sequence is 15 residues long. Trimming cost V 4 bases and J 7 bases; bases outside gene matches: 8. The CDR3 DNA reads as TGCGCCAGCAGCCAAGACAGGGATTTGAATTCACCCCTCCACTTT. Its translation: CASSQDRDLNSPLHF.

The chain is built from TRBV18 and TRBJ2-3; TRBD2 matches 11 bases. The length of the CDR3 is 15 residues. Looked up from germline, CDR1 is KGHSH and CDR2 is LQKENI. J was trimmed by 5 bases and V by 1 base; bases with no gene match: 2. CDR3 loop: CASSPLGLAGDTQYF. The CDR3 DNA reads as TGTGCCAGCTCACCACTTGGACTAGCGGGAGATACGCAGTATTTT.

DNA for the CDR3: TGTGCCAGCAGCCCCCCGGACACCCTGGGAGGCTACACCTTC. Protein product: CASSPPDTLGGYTF. This chain links TRBV5-4 with TRBJ1-2, with D tentatively TRBD1 (5 bases). The CDR3 length is 14 residues. V lost 4 bases, J lost 8 bases, and 18 bases lay in between. Germline values: CDR1 SGHNT, CDR2 YYREEE (reference sequence).

The rearrangement joins TRBV2 to TRBJ1-1; 8 bases are shared with TRBD1. Germline assignment: CDR1 SNHLY and CDR2 FYNNEI. Germline trimming cut 5 bases from V and 4 bases from J; bases unmatched to any gene: 3. This CDR3 comprises 13 residues. CDR3 amino acids: CASSLQGVTEAFF. DNA of the CDR3: TGTGCCAGCAGTCTACAGGGGGTCACTGAAGCTTTCTTT.

The rearrangement uses TRBV7-9 and TRBJ1-1, with 8 positions matching TRBD1. Per the germline V gene, CDR1 is SEHNR and CDR2 is FQNEAQ (reference sequence). CDR3 length: 15 residues. J gave up 2 bases and V 5 bases, and 7 bases lay outside the gene matches. The CDR3 reads CASSPQDRANTEAFF. The CDR3 DNA reads as TGTGCCAGCAGCCCACAGGACAGGGCTAACACTGAAGCTTTCTTT.

The rearrangement uses TRBV6-1 and TRBJ1-3, with D unclear. The CDR3 covers 15 residues. Trimming left V 2 bases short and J 1 base short, with 9 bases between. Germline values: CDR1 MNHNS, CDR2 SASEGT. The CDR3 spells CASSENQGSGNTIYF. DNA of the CDR3: TGTGCCAGCAGTGAAAATCAAGGGTCTGGAAACACCATATATTTT.

The V gene is TRBV6-5, the J gene TRBJ1-4; D gene ambiguous. The CDR3 has 14 residues. The V gene lost 9 bases and the J gene lost 8 bases, with 19 bases spanning the gap. CDR1 is MNHEY and CDR2 is SVGAGI in the germline V gene. CDR3: CASSNLDEGEKLFF. DNA for the CDR3: TGTGCCAGTTCCAACCTCGACGAGGGCGAAAAACTGTTTTTT.

V gene TRBV7-3 combines with J gene TRBJ1-1, with D hard to call. From germline, CDR1 is SGHTA and CDR2 FQGTGA. V was shortened by 3 bases and J by 6 bases, with 17 bases between the two germline ends. The CDR3 covers 15 residues. The CDR3: CASSLITGSNAEAFF. The DNA of the CDR3 is TGTGCCAGCAGCTTGATCACGGGTTCTAACGCTGAAGCTTTCTTT.

V gene TRBV11-3 combines with J gene TRBJ2-2; D is perhaps TRBD1 (5 bases). V shed 2 bases and J shed 3 bases, with 10 bases lying between them. The CDR3 length is 15 residues. CDR1 and CDR2 (germline): SGHNT, YENEEA. The CDR3: CASSLLGVDTGELFF. DNA for the CDR3: TGTGCCAGCAGCTTACTAGGGGTCGACACCGGGGAGCTGTTTTTT.

This chain links TRBV6-5 with TRBJ1-2; TRBD1 is a possible D gene (5 bases). In germline, CDR1 is MNHEY, CDR2 SVGAGI. This CDR3 spans 15 amino acids. Trimming took off 0 bases at V and 4 bases at J, with 12 bases between the two ends. The CDR3 DNA reads as TGTGCCAGCAGTTACTCGATGGGCGACAGCTATGGCTACACCTTC. This encodes CASSYSMGDSYGYTF.

The rearrangement joins TRBV18 to TRBJ2-7; D unclear. Germline V gene sequence: CDR1 KGHSH, CDR2 LQKENI. Trimming took off 3 bases at V and 2 bases at J, with 8 bases between the two ends. This CDR3 comprises 13 residues. Here the CDR3 DNA reads TGTGCCAGCTCACCCGAAAGTCCCTACGAGCAGTACTTC. This encodes CASSPESPYEQYF.

J is TRBJ1-1 and V is TRBV29-1; a weak D match, TRBD1 (5 bases). Germline V CDR1 and CDR2: SQVTM, ANQGSEA. The CDR3 loop spans 13 amino acids. V was trimmed by 8 bases and J by 1 base, leaving 14 bases between them. In DNA form, the CDR3 reads TGCAGCTGCTCAGGGTACACGAACACTGAAGCTTTCTTT. Translating it yields CSCSGYTNTEAFF.

The CDR3 here is CASSSSWSRGKSSNYGYTF. The CDR3 nucleotides are TGTGCCAGCAGCTCAAGTTGGAGCAGGGGTAAGTCATCTAACTATGGCTACACCTTC. The V gene is TRBV9, the J gene TRBJ1-2; possible D gene TRBD1, 6 bases. This CDR3 comprises 19 residues. The V gene lost 4 bases and the J gene lost 0 bases, with 25 bases spanning the gap. CDR1 is SGDLS, CDR2 YYNGEE, per germline. Complete variable domain (other parts from reference TRBV9 and TRBJ1-2): DSGVTQTPKHLITATGQRVTLRCSPRSGDLSVYWYQQSLDQGLQFLIQYYNGEERAKGNILERFSAQQFPDLHSELNLSSLELGDSALYFCASSSSWSRGKSSNYGYTFGSGTRLTVV.

This chain links TRBV12-3 or TRBV12-4 with TRBJ1-2; no definite D call. The CDR3 spans 13 residues. The V end lost 3 bases, the J end lost 6 bases, and 11 bases lay between the germline ends. The CDR3 spells CASSLRAANGYTF. The CDR3 nucleotides read TGTGCCAGCAGTTTGAGGGCAGCGAATGGCTACACCTTC.

This chain uses TRBV9 with TRBJ1-4, with a tentative D call TRBD1 (5 bases). Trimming took off 0 bases at V and 5 bases at J, with 17 bases between the two ends. This CDR3 has 17 amino acids. Germline CDR1 SGDLS, CDR2 YYNGEE. The CDR3 DNA reads TGTGCCAGCAGCGTAGGCGCGGGGCATCAGGAGAATGAAAAACTGTTTTTT. Protein: CASSVGAGHQENEKLFF.

This rearrangement joins TRBV25-1 to TRBJ1-1; possibly TRBD1 for D (5 bases). Germline V gene lookup returns CDR1 MGHDK and CDR2 SYGVNS. Trimming shortened V by 3 bases and J by 7 bases, and 15 bases separated the two germline ends. The CDR3 is made up of 14 amino acids. In nucleotides, the CDR3 is TGTGCCAGCAGTGACCCCGGCAGGGCTAGTGAAGCTTTCTTT. It encodes CASSDPGRASEAFF.

The chain employs TRBV7-8 and TRBJ1-1; D remains ambiguous. The CDR3 has 13 residues. The V gene's germline CDR1 is SGHVS and CDR2 FQNEAQ. V lost 4 bases to trimming and J lost 8 bases, with 14 bases between them. CDR3 protein: CASSSFSTREAFF. DNA for the CDR3: TGTGCCAGCAGCTCCTTCTCCACGAGGGAAGCTTTCTTT.

This clone was recorded once. CDR3 sequence reads: CASSPADSGSQSNYGYTF. CDR3 in DNA: TGTGCCAGCAGCCCAGCTGATTCTGGCAGCCAATCTAACTATGGCTACACCTTC. The chain employs TRBV28 and TRBJ1-2; unclear D gene. Germline V gene data show CDR1 as MDHEN and CDR2 as SYDVKM. This CDR3 has 18 amino acids. V lost 6 bases to trimming and J lost 0 bases, with 23 bases between them.

The rearrangement uses TRBV5-1 and TRBJ2-2, with D maybe TRBD1 (5 bases). CDR1 and CDR2 from the germline V gene are SGHRS and YFSETQ. V was clipped by 2 bases and J by 6 bases, with 11 bases between them. This CDR3 is built from 14 residues. The CDR3 here is CASSFTGGPGELFF. In DNA form, the CDR3 reads TGCGCCAGCAGCTTCACAGGTGGTCCCGGGGAGCTGTTTTTT.

The rearrangement links TRBV7-9 to TRBJ2-1; 7 bases map to TRBD2. In germline, CDR1 is SEHNR, CDR2 FQNEAQ (reference sequence). V lost 2 bases to trimming and J lost 8 bases; unmatched junction nucleotides: 6. CDR3 length: 14 residues. Written as DNA, the CDR3 is TGTGCCAGCAGCTTATTGGGGAGGGACGATGAGCAGTTCTTC. Translation gives CASSLLGRDDEQFF.

This chain joins TRBV25-1 and TRBJ1-1, with D possibly TRBD1 on 6 matching bases. This CDR3 has 17 amino acids. V lost 8 bases, J lost 3 bases, and 25 bases lay in between. In germline, CDR1 is MGHDK, CDR2 SYGVNS. CDR3 in DNA: TGTGCCAGCGGGCTTTGGGGGGCGCTGGGGGCGGACACTGAAGCTTTCTTT. It encodes CASGLWGALGADTEAFF. The variable domain in full, with the rest retrieved from reference TRBV25-1 and TRBJ1-1, is EADIYQTPRYLVIGTGKKITLECSQTMGHDKMYWYQQDPGMELHLIHYSYGVNSTEKGDLSSESTVSRIRTEHFPLTLESARPSHTSQYLCASGLWGALGADTEAFFGQGTRLTVV.

This chain links TRBV19 with TRBJ1-2; D is unclear. Germline CDR1 LNHDA, CDR2 SQIVND (reference sequence). This CDR3 is built from 12 residues. The V gene lost 4 bases and the J gene lost 7 bases, with 10 bases spanning the gap. The CDR3 DNA follows: TGTGCCAGTAGTACCCCTTGGCGTGGCTACACCTTC. Amino acids: CASSTPWRGYTF. The full variable domain, rest sourced from reference TRBV19 and TRBJ1-2, is DGGITQSPKYLFRKEGQNVTLSCEQNLNHDAMYWYRQDPGQGLRLIYYSQIVNDFQKGDIAEGYSVSREKKESFPLTVTSAQKNPTAFYLCASSTPWRGYTFGSGTRLTVV.

The V call is TRBV19, the J call TRBJ1-1; unclear D gene. Per the germline V gene, CDR1 is LNHDA and CDR2 is SQIVND (reference sequence). Trimming cost V 3 bases and J 7 bases, with 12 bases left between them. There are 13 residues in the CDR3. The CDR3 sequence is CASSIRHQVEAFF. The DNA for the CDR3 is TGTGCCAGTAGTATTCGGCATCAAGTTGAAGCTTTCTTT.

The chain uses TRBV23-1 and TRBJ1-1, with unresolved D. TRBV23-1 is flagged as an ORF with uncertain function. V shed 4 bases and J shed 1 base, with 10 bases lying between them. There are 14 residues in the CDR3. The CDR3 is CASSREQQNTEAFF. The CDR3 DNA reads as TGCGCCAGCAGTCGCGAACAGCAGAACACTGAAGCTTTCTTT.